This entry lists 12 T cell receptor beta chains sequenced from one sample in a study of fetal regulatory T cell absence and autoimmunity. Assay: immunoSEQ multiplex PCR; the TCRdb copy retains only in-frame clones and omits some. The table lists about 50,000 clones, about 80% of them singletons, with 0.41% in the top ten. The sample taken for sequencing was cord blood. These receptors originate from a newborn boy with IPEX syndrome.

This rearrangement joins TRBV7-2 to TRBJ1-3, with 7 bases identical to TRBD1. This CDR3 is built from 14 residues. The germline CDR1 and CDR2 sequences are SGHTA and FQGNSA. J lost 2 bases, V lost 3 bases, and 1 base had no gene match. CDR3 sequence: CASSLGTAGNTIYF. DNA for the CDR3: TGTGCCAGCAGCTTGGGGACAGCTGGAAACACCATATATTTT.

This clone was found a few times. The chain combines TRBV4-1 with TRBJ2-3; D ambiguous. Germline V CDR1 and CDR2: MGHRA, YSYEKL. CDR3 length: 15 amino acids. Deletions cut 0 bases from V and 0 bases from J, with 7 bases between. The CDR3 loop is CASSQEAASTDTQYF. Here the CDR3 DNA reads TGCGCCAGCAGCCAAGAGGCAGCTAGCACAGATACGCAGTATTTT.

The chain uses TRBV2 and TRBJ1-2, with D maybe TRBD1 (5 bases). Trimming shortened V by 2 bases and J by 8 bases, and 30 bases separated the two germline ends. CDR1 SNHLY and CDR2 FYNNEI come from the germline V gene. The CDR3 totals 19 residues. In DNA, the CDR3 is TGTGCCAGCAGTGAAACAGGCTCGGGCTTAATAATTGGGGGTCTCGGCTACACCTTC. Its translation is CASSETGSGLIIGGLGYTF.

This sequence joins TRBV29-1 and TRBJ2-5; 10 bases match TRBD1. V shed 3 bases and J 5 bases; nucleotides not matched to a gene: 6. Germline V lookup: CDR1 SQVTM, CDR2 ANQGSEA. CDR3 length equals 14 residues. Here the CDR3 DNA reads TGCAGCGTTGACCGCCGGGACAGGGGCGAGACCCAGTACTTC. Amino acids: CSVDRRDRGETQYF.

The CDR3 DNA follows: TGCGCCAGCAGCACGGCGGGGGGCCTCGGTTACGAGCAGTACTTC. This gives the protein CASSTAGGLGYEQYF. The J gene is TRBJ2-7, the V gene TRBV5-1; TRBD2 aligns across 8 bases. This CDR3 has 15 amino acids. Germline assignment: CDR1 SGHRS and CDR2 YFSETQ. Trimming at V came to 4 bases and at J to 4 bases, leaving 10 bases not matched to a gene. Full variable domain (missing parts from reference TRBV5-1 and TRBJ2-7): KAGVTQTPRYLIKTRGQQVTLSCSPISGHRSVSWYQQTPGQGLQFLFEYFSETQRNKGNFPGRFSGRQFSNSRSEMNVSTLELGDSALYLCASSTAGGLGYEQYFGPGTRLTVT.

This rearrangement joins TRBV6-5 to TRBJ1-2; D not resolved. CDR3 length: 11 residues. Germline-derived CDR1 and CDR2 are MNHEY and SVGAGI. Trimming stripped 4 bases from V and 0 bases from J, with 0 bases between. The CDR3 DNA reads TGTGCCAGCAGTTCTAACTATGGCTACACCTTC. The encoded protein is CASSSNYGYTF.

The V and J genes are TRBV7-8 and TRBJ2-2, with D unclear. Germline V gene sequence: CDR1 SGHVS, CDR2 FQNEAQ. With 2 bases removed from V and 6 bases from J, the gap between germline ends came to 4 bases. The CDR3 contains 12 residues. The CDR3 loop reads CASSLLAGELFF. In nucleotides, the CDR3 is TGTGCCAGCAGCTTACTAGCCGGGGAGCTGTTTTTT.

The V call is TRBV20-1, the J call TRBJ2-5; D unresolved. V dropped 3 bases and J dropped 5 bases, with 7 bases sitting between them. The length of the CDR3 is 11 residues. CDR1 and CDR2 from the germline V gene are DFQATT and SNEGSKA (reference sequence). CDR3 amino acids: CSASARETQYF. The CDR3 nucleotides read TGCAGTGCTAGTGCCAGGGAGACCCAGTACTTC.

In this sample, this clone turned up a few times. The rearrangement uses TRBV2 and TRBJ2-7; unclear D gene. Trimming left V 4 bases short and J 6 bases short, with 4 bases between. The CDR3 covers 10 residues. Germline assignment: CDR1 SNHLY and CDR2 FYNNEI. The CDR3 region has the DNA TGTGCCAGCAGTGGTTCCGAGCAGTACTTC. This gives the protein CASSGSEQYF.

The V call is TRBV21-1, the J call TRBJ1-5; TRBD1, the table's D call, lacks a check against the DNA. TRBV21-1 is classified as a pseudogene. There are 17 residues in the CDR3. CDR3 in amino acids: CASSPKPGQGDNQPQHF. CDR3 nucleotides: TGTGCCAGCAGTCCTAAGCCGGGACAGGGGGATAATCAGCCCCAGCATTTT.

This clone was picked up a small number of times. The chain has TRBV10-3 and TRBJ1-1; 10 nucleotides agree with TRBD1. The trim removed 6 bases at V and 1 base at J, leaving 5 bases unmatched. The CDR3 sequence is 15 residues long. Germline V gives CDR1 ENHRY, CDR2 SYGVKD. CDR3 bases: TGTGCCATCAGCGGGACAGGGGAGGAGAACACTGAAGCTTTCTTT. Residues: CAISGTGEENTEAFF.

The chain couples TRBV4-1 to TRBJ2-7; the match to TRBD2 covers 12 bases. The CDR3 totals 15 residues. CDR1 and CDR2 from the germline V gene are MGHRA and YSYEKL. Trimming removed 4 bases from V and 7 bases from J; junction bases left unmatched: 8. CDR3 DNA sequence: TGCGCCAGCAGCCGCAGACTAGCGGGAGTACGTGAGCAGTACTTC. Protein: CASSRRLAGVREQYF.